Listed here is a single T cell receptor (beta chain). These data come from a study of blood T cell repertoires in COVID-19. This CDR3 spans 17 amino acids. The V gene lost 3 bases and the J gene lost 7 bases, with 19 bases spanning the gap. The germline gives CDR1 LNHNV, CDR2 YYDKDF (reference sequence). TCRdb keeps only in-frame clones here, not all; method: immunoSEQ multiplex PCR. This sample has 65,000 to 75,000 clones, with approximately 80% found just once. Sequences were obtained from peripheral blood. The source is an elderly man with acute or convalescent COVID-19. V is TRBV15 and J is TRBJ1-6, with D maybe TRBD1 (5 bases). CDR3 in amino acids: CATSSERAGPLNSPLHF. The CDR3 bases are TGTGCCACCAGCAGCGAAAGGGCGGGACCCTTAAATTCACCCCTCCACTTT.